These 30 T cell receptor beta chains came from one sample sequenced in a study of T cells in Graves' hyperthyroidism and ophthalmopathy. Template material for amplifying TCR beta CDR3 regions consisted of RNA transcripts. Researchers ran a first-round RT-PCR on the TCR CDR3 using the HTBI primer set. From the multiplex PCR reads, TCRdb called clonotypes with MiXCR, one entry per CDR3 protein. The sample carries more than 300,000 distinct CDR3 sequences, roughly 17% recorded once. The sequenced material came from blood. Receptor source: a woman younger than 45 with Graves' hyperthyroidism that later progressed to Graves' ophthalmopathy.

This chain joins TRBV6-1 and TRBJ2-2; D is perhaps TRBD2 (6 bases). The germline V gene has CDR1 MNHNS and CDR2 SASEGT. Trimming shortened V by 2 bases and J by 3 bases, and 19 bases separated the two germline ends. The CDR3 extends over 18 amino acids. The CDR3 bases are TGTGCCAGCAGTGAAATAAGGCCGGACTACATGGACACCGGGGAGCTGTTTTTT. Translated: CASSEIRPDYMDTGELFF.

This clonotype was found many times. Written as DNA, the CDR3 is TGTGCCAGCAGTAACGACAGCCCTTATGAGCAGTTCTTC. As protein: CASSNDSPYEQFF. The V call is TRBV2, the J call TRBJ2-1, with D possibly being TRBD1 (5 bases). CDR3 length: 13 amino acids. Germline-derived CDR1 and CDR2 are SNHLY and FYNNEI. Trimming took off 5 bases at V and 8 bases at J, with 13 bases between the two ends.

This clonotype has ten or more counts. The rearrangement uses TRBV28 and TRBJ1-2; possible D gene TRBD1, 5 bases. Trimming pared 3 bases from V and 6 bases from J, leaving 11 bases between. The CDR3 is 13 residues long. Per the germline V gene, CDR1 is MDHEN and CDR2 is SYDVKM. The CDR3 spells CASSFRGSNGYTF. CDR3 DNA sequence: TGTGCCAGCAGTTTTCGGGGGTCGAATGGCTACACCTTC.

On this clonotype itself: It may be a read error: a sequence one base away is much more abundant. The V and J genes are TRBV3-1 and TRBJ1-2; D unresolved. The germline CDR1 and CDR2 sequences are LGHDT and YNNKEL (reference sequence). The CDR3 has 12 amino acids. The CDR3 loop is CASSYRSYGYSF. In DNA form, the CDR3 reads TGTGCCAGCAGCTACAGATCCTATGGCTACAGCTTC.

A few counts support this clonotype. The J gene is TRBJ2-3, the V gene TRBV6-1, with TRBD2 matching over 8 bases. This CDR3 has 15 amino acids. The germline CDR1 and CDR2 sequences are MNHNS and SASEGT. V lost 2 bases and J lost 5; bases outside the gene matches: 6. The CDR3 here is CASSEMNGRVDTQYF. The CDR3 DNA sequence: TGTGCCAGCAGTGAAATGAACGGGAGGGTAGATACGCAGTATTTT.

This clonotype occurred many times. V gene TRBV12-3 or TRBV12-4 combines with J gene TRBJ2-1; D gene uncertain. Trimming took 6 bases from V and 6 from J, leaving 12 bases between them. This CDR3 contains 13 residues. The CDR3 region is CASRVGFGNEQFF. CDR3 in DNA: TGTGCCAGCAGGGTGGGTTTTGGCAATGAGCAGTTCTTC.

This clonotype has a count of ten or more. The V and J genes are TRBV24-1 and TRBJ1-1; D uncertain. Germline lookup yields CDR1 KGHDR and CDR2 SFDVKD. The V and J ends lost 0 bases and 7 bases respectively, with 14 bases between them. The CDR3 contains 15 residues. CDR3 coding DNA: TGTGCCACCAGTGATTTGCCCCGATTGATCCGTGAAGCTTTCTTT. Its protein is CATSDLPRLIREAFF.

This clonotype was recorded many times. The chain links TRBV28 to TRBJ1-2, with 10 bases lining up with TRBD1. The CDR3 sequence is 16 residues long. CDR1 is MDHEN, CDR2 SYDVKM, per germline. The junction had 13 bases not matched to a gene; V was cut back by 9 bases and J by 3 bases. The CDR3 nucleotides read TGTGCCAGTTGGAATCCATGGGGACAGGGGTACTATGGCTACACCTTC. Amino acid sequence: CASWNPWGQGYYGYTF.

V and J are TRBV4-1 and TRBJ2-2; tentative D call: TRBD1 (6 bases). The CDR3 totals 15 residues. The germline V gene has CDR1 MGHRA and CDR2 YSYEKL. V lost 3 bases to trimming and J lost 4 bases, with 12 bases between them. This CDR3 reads CASSQYGQFTGELFF. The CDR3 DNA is TGCGCCAGCAGCCAGTACGGACAGTTCACCGGGGAGCTGTTTTTT.

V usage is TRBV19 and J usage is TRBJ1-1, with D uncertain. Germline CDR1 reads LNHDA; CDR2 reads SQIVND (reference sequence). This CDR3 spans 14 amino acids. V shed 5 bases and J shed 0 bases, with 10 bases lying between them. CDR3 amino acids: CASSDPPMNTEAFF. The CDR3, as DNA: TGTGCCAGTAGTGATCCACCTATGAACACTGAAGCTTTCTTT.

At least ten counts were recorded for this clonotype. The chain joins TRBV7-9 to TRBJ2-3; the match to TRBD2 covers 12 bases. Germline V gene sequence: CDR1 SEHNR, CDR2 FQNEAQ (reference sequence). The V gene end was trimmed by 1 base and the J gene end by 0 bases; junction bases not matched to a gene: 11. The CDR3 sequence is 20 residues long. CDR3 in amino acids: CASSLVGRLAGASSTDTQYF. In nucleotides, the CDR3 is TGTGCCAGCAGCTTAGTCGGCCGACTAGCGGGGGCCTCTAGCACAGATACGCAGTATTTT. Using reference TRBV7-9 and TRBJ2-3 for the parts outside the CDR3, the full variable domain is DTGVSQNPRHKITKRGQNVTFRCDPISEHNRLYWYRQTLGQGPEFLTYFQNEAQLEKSRLLSDRFSAERPKGSFSTLEIQRTEQGDSAMYLCASSLVGRLAGASSTDTQYFGPGTRLTVL.

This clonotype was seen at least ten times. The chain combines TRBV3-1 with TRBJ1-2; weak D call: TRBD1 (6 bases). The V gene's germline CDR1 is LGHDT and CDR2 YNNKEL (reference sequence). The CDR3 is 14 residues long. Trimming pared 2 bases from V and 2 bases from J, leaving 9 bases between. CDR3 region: CASSQNQGNYGYTF. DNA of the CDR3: TGTGCCAGCAGCCAAAACCAGGGGAACTATGGCTACACCTTC.

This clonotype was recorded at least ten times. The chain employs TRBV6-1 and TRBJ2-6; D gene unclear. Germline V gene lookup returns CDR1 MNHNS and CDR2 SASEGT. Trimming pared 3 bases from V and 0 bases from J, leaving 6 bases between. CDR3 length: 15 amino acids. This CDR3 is CASSDEASGANVLTF. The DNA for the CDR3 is TGTGCCAGCAGTGATGAGGCCTCTGGGGCCAACGTCCTGACTTTC.

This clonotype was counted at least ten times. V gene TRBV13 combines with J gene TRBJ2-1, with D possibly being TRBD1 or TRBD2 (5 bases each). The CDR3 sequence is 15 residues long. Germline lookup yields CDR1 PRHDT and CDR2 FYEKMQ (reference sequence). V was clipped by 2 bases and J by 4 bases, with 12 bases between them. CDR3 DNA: TGTGCCAGCAGCTTAAGAGGGGATGGTTACAATGAGCAGTTCTTC. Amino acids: CASSLRGDGYNEQFF.

CDR3 protein: CASSWDTNQPQHF. In nucleotides, the CDR3 is TGCGCCAGCAGCTGGGACACCAATCAGCCCCAGCATTTT. V is TRBV5-1 and J is TRBJ1-5; maybe TRBD1 (6 bases). The germline CDR1 and CDR2 sequences are SGHRS and YFSETQ. CDR3 length equals 13 residues. The ends were cut back, 3 bases at V and 3 bases at J, with 7 bases in the middle.

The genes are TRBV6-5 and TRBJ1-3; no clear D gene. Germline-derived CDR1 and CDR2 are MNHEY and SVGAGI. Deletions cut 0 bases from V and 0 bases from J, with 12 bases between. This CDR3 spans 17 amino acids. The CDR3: CASSYSTSRTSGNTIYF. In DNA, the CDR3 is TGTGCCAGCAGTTACTCGACCAGTCGTACCTCTGGAAACACCATATATTTT.

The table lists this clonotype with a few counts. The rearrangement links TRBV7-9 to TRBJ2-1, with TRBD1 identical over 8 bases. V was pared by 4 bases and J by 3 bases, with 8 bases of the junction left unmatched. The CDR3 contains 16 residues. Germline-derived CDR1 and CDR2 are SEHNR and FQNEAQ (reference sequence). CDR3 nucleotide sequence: TGTGCCAGCAGCTCCGAACAGGGGGTTCTCTACAATGAGCAGTTCTTC. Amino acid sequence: CASSSEQGVLYNEQFF.

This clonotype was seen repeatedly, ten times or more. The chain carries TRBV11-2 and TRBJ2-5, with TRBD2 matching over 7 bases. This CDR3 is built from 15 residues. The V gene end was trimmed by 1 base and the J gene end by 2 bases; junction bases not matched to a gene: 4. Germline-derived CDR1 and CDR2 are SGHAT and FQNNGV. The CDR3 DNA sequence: TGTGCCAGCAGCTTAGTTTCTAGCGGACAAGAGACCCAGTACTTC. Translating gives CASSLVSSGQETQYF.

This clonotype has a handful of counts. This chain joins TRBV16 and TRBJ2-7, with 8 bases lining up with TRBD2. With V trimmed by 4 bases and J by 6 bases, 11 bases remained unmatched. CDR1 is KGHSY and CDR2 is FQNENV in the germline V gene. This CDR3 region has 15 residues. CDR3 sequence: CASSPGGGRISEQYF. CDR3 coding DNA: TGTGCCAGCAGCCCTGGGGGCGGGAGGATTTCCGAGCAGTACTTC.

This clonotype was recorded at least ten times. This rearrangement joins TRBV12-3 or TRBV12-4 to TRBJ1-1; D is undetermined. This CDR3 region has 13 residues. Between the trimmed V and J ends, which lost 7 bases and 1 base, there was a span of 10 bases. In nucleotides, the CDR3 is TGTGCCAGCAACAGAGAGGGGAACACTGAAGCTTTCTTT. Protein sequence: CASNREGNTEAFF.

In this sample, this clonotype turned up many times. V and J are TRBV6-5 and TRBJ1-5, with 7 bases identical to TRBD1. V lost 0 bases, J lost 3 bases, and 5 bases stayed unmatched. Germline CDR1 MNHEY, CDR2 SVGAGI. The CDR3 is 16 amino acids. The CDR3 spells CASSYSTGRNNQPQHF. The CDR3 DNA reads TGTGCCAGCAGTTACTCGACAGGGAGGAACAATCAGCCCCAGCATTTT.

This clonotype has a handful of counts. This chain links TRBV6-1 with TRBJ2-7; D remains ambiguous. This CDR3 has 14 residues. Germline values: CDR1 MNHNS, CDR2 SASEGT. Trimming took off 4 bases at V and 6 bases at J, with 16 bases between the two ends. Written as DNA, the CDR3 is TGTGCCAGCAGTGGTGCACGGACCGGCCTCGAGCAGTACTTC. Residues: CASSGARTGLEQYF.

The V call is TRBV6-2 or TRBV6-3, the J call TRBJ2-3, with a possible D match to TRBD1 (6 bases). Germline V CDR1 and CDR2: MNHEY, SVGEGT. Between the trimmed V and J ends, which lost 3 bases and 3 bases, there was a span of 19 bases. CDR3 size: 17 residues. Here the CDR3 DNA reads TGTGCCAGCAGTTATCAACAGGGCCAGATTGGGACAGATACGCAGTATTTT. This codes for CASSYQQGQIGTDTQYF.

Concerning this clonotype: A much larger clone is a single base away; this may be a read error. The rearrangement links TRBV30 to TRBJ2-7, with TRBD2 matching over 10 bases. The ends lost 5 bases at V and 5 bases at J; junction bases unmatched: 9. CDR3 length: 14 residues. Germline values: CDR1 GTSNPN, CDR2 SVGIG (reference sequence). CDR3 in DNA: TGTGCCTGGGGTCAAACTAGCGGGACGAACGAGCAGTACTTC. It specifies CAWGQTSGTNEQYF.

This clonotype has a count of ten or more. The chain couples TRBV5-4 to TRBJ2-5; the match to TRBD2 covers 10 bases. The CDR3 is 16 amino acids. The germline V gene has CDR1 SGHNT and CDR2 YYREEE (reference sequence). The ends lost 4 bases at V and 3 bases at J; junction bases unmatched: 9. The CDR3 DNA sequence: TGTGCCAGCAGCCGCCGATCTAGCGGGGGAGAAGAGACCCAGTACTTC. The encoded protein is CASSRRSSGGEETQYF.

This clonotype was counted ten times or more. The CDR3 loop is CAISGAGRRITDTQYF. DNA for the CDR3: TGTGCCATCAGTGGGGCGGGACGGAGGATCACAGATACGCAGTATTTT. This rearrangement joins TRBV10-3 to TRBJ2-3; tentatively, D is TRBD2 (6 bases). V lost 4 bases and J 2 bases, leaving 16 bases between the germline ends. This CDR3 contains 16 residues. Germline CDR1 and CDR2: ENHRY and SYGVKD.

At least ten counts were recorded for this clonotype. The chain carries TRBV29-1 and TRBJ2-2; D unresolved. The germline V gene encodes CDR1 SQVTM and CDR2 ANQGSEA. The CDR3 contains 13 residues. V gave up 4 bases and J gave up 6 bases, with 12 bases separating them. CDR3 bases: TGCAGCGTTGCAGGTCTCGCAGCCGGGGAGCTGTTTTTT. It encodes CSVAGLAAGELFF.

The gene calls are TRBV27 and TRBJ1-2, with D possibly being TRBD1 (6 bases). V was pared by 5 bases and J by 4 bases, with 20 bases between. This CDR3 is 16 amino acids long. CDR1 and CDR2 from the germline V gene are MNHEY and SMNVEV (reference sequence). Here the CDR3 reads CASSRTRSRGLYGYTF. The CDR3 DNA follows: TGTGCCAGCAGTCGTACGCGTTCGCGGGGGCTCTATGGCTACACCTTC.

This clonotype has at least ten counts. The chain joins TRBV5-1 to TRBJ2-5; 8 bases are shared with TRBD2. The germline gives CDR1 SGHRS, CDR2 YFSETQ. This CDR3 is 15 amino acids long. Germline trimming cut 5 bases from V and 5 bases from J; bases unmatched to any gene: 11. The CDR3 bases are TGCGCCAGCAGGCCATCAGGACTAGCAGGGGAGACCCAGTACTTC. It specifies CASRPSGLAGETQYF.

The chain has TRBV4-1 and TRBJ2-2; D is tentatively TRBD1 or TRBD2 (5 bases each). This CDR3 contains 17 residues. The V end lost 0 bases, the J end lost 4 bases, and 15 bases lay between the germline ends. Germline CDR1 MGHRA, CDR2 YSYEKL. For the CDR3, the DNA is TGCGCCAGCAGCCAAGAAGGATGGGGGACGACCACCGGGGAGCTGTTTTTT. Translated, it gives CASSQEGWGTTTGELFF.